This note documents a single TCR beta chain sequence. The antigen is undetermined. Expressed TCRB transcripts were sequenced because the isolated RNA had all been reverse transcribed beforehand. An average near 3.57 million reads came from naive, central memory and regulatory T cell samples. TCRdb's copy holds only in-frame clones and misses some; the assay was immunoSEQ multiplex PCR. Among 600,000 to 700,000 clones listed, around 12% were seen once. This sample is drawn from a study of beta chain features in type 1 diabetes. Turning to the study itself: Summed over all samples, the examined sorted cells came to some 99 million. Whole-study findings and limits: Among patients with Type 1 diabetes, TCRB CDR3s were moderately but significantly shorter in every one of the four CD4+ subsets.

One heparinised blood draw averaging roughly 100 mL was given by each donor. Stem cell-like memory, regulatory, central memory and naive CD4+ cells were sorted via CD45RO/CCR7/CD25/CD127/CD95/CD27. Source material: naive CD4+ T cells from blood. The TCR originated in a man aged 25-45 years with type 1 diabetes.

CDR3 protein: CASSLTGNYEQYF. As DNA, the CDR3 is TGTGCCAGCAGCTTGACAGGAAACTACGAGCAGTACTTC. The rearrangement links TRBV5-4 to TRBJ2-7; D perhaps matches TRBD1 (5 bases). The V end lost 1 base, the J end lost 3 bases, and 8 bases lay between the germline ends. The CDR3 is made up of 13 amino acids. Germline loops: CDR1 SGHNT, CDR2 YYREEE (reference sequence).